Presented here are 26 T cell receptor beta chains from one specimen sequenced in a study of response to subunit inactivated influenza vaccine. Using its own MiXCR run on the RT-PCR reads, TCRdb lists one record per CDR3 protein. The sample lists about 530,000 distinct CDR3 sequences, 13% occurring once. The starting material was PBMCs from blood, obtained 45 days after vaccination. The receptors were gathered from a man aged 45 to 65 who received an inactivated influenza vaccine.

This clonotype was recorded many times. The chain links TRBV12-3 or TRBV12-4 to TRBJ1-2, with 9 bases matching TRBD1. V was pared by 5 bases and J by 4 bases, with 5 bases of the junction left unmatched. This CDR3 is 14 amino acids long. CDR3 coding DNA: TGTGCCAGCAGTATCAAGACAGGGGGCTATGGCTACACCTTC. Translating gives CASSIKTGGYGYTF.

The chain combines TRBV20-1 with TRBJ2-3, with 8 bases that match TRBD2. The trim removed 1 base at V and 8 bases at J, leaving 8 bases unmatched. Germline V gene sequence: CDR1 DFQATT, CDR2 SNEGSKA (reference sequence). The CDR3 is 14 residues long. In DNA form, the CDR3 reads TGCAGTGCTAGAGGGGTTACTAGCGGACCTACGCAGTATTTT. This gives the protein CSARGVTSGPTQYF.

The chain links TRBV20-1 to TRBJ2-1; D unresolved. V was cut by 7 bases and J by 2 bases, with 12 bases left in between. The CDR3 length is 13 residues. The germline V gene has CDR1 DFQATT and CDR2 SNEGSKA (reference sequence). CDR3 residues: CSVYRTTYNEQFF. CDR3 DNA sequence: TGCAGTGTTTATCGGACCACCTACAATGAGCAGTTCTTC.

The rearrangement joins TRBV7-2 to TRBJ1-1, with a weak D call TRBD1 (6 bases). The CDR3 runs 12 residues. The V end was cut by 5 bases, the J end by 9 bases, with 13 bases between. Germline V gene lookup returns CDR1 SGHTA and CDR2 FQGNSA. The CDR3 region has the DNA TGTGCCAGCAGCGGGGGCTGGGGACAAGCTTTCTTT. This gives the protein CASSGGWGQAFF. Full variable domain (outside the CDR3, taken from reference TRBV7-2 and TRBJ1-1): GAGVSQSPSNKVTEKGKDVELRCDPISGHTALYWYRQSLGQGLEFLIYFQGNSAPDKSGLPSDRFSAERTGGSVSTLTIQRTQQEDSAVYLCASSGGWGQAFFGQGTRLTVV.

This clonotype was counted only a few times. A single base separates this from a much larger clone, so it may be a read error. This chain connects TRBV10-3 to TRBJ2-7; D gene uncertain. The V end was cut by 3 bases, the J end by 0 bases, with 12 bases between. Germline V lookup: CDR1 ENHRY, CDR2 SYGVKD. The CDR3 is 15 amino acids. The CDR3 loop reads CAISDGVSSSYEQYF. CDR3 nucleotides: TGTGCCATCAGTGATGGGGTTTCAAGCTCCTACGAGCAGTACTTC.

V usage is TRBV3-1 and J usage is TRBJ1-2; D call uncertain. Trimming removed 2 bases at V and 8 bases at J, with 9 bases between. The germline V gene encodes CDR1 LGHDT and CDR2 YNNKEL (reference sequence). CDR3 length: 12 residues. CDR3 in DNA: TGTGCCAGCAGCCAAATTGCGAAAGGCTACACCTTC. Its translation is CASSQIAKGYTF. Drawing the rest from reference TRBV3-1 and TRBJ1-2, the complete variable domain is DTAVSQTPKYLVTQMGNDKSIKCEQNLGHDTMYWYKQDSKKFLKIMFSYNNKELIINETVPNRFSPKSPDKAHLNLHINSLELGDSAVYFCASSQIAKGYTFGSGTRLTVV.

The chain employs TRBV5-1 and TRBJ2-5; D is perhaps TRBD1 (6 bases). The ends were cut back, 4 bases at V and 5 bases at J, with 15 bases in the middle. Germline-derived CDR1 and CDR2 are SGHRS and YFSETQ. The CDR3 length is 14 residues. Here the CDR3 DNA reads TGCGCCAGCAGCATACTGACAGGTGGTGAGACCCAGTACTTC. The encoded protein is CASSILTGGETQYF.

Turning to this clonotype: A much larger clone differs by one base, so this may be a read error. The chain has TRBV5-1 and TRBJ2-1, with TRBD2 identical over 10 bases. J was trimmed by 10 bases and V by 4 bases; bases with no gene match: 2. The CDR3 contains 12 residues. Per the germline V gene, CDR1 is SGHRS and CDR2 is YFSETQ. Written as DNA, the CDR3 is TGCGCCAGCAGCGAGGGACTAGCGGAGCAGTTCTTC. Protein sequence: CASSEGLAEQFF.

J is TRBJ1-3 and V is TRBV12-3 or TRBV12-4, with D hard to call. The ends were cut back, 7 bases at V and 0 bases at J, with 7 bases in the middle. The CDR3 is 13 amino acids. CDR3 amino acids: CASIALSGNTIYF. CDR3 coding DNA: TGTGCCAGCATAGCCCTCTCTGGAAACACCATATATTTT.

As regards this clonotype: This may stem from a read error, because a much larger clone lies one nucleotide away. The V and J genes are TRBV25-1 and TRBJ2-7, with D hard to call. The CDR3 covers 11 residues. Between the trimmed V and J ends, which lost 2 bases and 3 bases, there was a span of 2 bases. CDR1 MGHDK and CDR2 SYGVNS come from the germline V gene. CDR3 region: CASSEIYEQYF. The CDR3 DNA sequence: TGTGCCAGCAGTGAAATCTACGAGCAGTACTTC.

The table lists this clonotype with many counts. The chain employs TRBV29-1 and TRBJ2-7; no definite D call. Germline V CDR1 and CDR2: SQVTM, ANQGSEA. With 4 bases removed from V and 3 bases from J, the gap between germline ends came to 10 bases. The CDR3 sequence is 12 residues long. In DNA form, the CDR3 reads TGCAGCGTTGGGACCGGATTCTACGAGCAGTACTTC. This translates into CSVGTGFYEQYF.

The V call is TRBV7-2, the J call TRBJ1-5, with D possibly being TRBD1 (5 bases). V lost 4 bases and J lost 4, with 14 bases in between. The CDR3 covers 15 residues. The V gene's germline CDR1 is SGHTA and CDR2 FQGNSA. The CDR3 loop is CASSSGTGVNQPQHF. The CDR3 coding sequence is TGTGCCAGCAGCTCCGGGACGGGGGTAAATCAGCCCCAGCATTTT.

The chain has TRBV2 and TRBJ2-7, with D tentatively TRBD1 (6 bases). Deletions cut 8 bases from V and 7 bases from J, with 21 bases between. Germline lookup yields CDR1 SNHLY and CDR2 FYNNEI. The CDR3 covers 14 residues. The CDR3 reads CASRLIIQGGEQYF. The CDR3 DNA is TGTGCCAGCCGTTTGATTATACAGGGTGGAGAGCAGTACTTC.

The CDR3 protein is CASSLAGLADIYEQYF. The DNA of the CDR3 is TGTGCCAGCAGCTTAGCCGGACTAGCGGACATCTACGAGCAGTACTTC. The rearrangement links TRBV7-2 to TRBJ2-7, with 10 bases fitting TRBD2. Per the germline V gene, CDR1 is SGHTA and CDR2 is FQGNSA. V was pared by 0 bases and J by 3 bases, with 5 bases of the junction left unmatched. The CDR3 sequence is 16 residues long.

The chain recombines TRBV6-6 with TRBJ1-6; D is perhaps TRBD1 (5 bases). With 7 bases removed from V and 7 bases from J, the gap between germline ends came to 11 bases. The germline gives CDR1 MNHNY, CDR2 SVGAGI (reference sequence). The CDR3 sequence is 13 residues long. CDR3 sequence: CASTGPGNSPLHF. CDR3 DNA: TGTGCCAGCACTGGGCCAGGGAATTCACCCCTCCACTTT.

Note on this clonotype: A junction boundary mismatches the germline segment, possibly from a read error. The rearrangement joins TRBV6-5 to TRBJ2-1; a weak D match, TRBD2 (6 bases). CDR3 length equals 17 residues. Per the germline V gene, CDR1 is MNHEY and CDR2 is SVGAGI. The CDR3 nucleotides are TGTGGCAGCAGTTTACTCCACGGAGGGTATTCCTACAATGAGCAGTTCTTC. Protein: CGSSLLHGGYSYNEQFF.

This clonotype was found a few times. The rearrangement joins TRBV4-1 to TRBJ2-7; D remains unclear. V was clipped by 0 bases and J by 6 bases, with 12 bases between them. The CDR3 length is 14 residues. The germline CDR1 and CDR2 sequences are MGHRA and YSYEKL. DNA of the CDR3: TGCGCCAGCAGCCAAGATTTACGGTTGCGCGAGCAGTACTTC. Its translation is CASSQDLRLREQYF.

The CDR3 spells CASSAGTGNQPQHF. For the CDR3, the DNA is TGTGCCAGCAGCGCTGGGACAGGGAATCAGCCCCAGCATTTT. The chain is built from TRBV12-3 or TRBV12-4 and TRBJ1-5, with 9 bases lining up with TRBD1. V shed 6 bases and J 4 bases; nucleotides not matched to a gene: 4. The CDR3 extends over 14 amino acids.

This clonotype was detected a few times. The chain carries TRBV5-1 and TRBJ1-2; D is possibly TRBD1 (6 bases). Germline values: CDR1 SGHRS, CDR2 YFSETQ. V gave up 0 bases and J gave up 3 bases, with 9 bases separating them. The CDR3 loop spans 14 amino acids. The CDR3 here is CASSLARTDYGYTF. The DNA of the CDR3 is TGCGCCAGCAGCTTGGCCCGGACAGACTATGGCTACACCTTC.

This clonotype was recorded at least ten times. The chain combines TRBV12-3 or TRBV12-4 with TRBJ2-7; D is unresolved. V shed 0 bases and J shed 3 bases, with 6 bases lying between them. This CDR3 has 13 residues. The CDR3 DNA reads TGTGCCAGCAGTTTAGCCACTAACTACGAGCAGTACTTC. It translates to CASSLATNYEQYF.

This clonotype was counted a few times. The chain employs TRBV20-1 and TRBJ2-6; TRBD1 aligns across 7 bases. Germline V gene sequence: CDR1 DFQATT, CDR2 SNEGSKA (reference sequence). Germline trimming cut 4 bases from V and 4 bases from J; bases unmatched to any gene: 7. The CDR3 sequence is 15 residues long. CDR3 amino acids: CSAIRQGSGANVLTF. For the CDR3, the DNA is TGCAGTGCTATCCGACAGGGATCCGGGGCCAACGTCCTGACTTTC.

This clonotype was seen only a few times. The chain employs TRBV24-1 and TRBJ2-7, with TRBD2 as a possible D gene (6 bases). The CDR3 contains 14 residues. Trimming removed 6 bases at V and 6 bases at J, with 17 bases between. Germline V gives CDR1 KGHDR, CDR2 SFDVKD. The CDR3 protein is CATSSTSTIGEQYF. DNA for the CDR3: TGTGCCACCAGTTCCACTAGCACAATAGGCGAGCAGTACTTC.

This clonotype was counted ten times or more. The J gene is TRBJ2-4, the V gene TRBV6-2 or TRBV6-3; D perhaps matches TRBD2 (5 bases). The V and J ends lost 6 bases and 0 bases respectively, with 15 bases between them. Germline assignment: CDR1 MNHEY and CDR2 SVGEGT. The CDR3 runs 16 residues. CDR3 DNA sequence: TGTGCCAGCAGCGACCCGGGAAGATTAGCCAAAAACATTCAGTACTTC. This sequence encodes CASSDPGRLAKNIQYF.

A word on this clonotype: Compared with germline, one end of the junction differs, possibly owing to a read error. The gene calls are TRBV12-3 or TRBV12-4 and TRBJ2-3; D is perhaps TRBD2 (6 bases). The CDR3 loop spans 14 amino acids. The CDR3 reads CASSLARAGTAQYF. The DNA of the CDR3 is TGTGCCAGCAGTCTAGCCCGCGCGGGGACCGCGCAGTATTTT.

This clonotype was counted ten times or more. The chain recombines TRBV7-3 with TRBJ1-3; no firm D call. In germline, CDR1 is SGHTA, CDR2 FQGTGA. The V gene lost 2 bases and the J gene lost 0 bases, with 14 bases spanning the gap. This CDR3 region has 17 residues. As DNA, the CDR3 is TGTGCCAGCAGCTTAGACCGAGGAGCGCCCTCTGGAAACACCATATATTTT. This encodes CASSLDRGAPSGNTIYF.

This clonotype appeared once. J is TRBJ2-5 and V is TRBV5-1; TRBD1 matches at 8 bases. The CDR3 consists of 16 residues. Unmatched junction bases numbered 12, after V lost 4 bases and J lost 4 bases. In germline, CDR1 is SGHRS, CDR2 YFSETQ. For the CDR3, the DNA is TGCGCCAGCAGCGGTGGGGCAGGGGGCGTATCAGAGACCCAGTACTTC. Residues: CASSGGAGGVSETQYF.